These T cell receptor beta chains were read from a single sample in a study of cytomegalovirus exposure and HLA in healthy donors. The data were produced by immunoSEQ multiplex PCR, yet TCRdb's version contains in-frame clones alone and is incomplete. The profile shows over 150,000 clones, about four fifths of them singletons. The specimen was PBMCs. The receptors were sampled from a boy younger than 10 in good health and CMV-seronegative. Both conserved end residues are part of each CDR3. D genes are given only for firm matches. A row's size may be missing; if present it is once, few, many or a size class.

cdr3_aa | cdr3_nt | j_call | clone_size | v_call | d_call
CASSLGLGGAGDTQYF | TGTGCTAGCAGCTTAGGTCTGGGGGGGGCCGGAGATACGCAGTATTTT | TRBJ2-3 | NA | TRBV7-7 | NA
CASSQVQGYNTEAFF | TGCGCCAGCAGCCAAGTACAGGGATACAACACTGAAGCTTTCTTT | TRBJ1-1 | NA | TRBV4-1 | NA
CAWSTHGTGELFF | TGTGCCTGGAGTACACACGGGACCGGGGAGCTGTTTTTT | TRBJ2-2 | NA | TRBV30 | NA
CASSPPMGIAGVEAFF | TGCGCCAGCAGCCCACCAATGGGCATCGCAGGGGTTGAAGCTTTCTTT | TRBJ1-1 | NA | TRBV4-1 | NA
CASSFSLYEQYF | TGTGCCAGCAGTTTTTCTCTCTACGAGCAGTACTTC | TRBJ2-7 | NA | TRBV6-6 | NA
CASSVSGTSGEQYF | TGTGCCAGCAGCGTATCCGGGACTAGCGGTGAGCAGTACTTC | TRBJ2-7 | NA | TRBV11-2 | TRBD2
CASSDKTTQETQYF | TGTGCCAGCAGTGACAAGACAACGCAAGAGACCCAGTACTTC | TRBJ2-5 | NA | TRBV25-1 | NA
CASSKDRDTEAFF | TGTGCCAGCAGCAAGGACAGGGACACTGAAGCTTTCTTT | TRBJ1-1 | NA | TRBV2 | TRBD1
CASTQGRGQPQHF | TGTGCCAGCACCCAGGGAAGAGGCCAGCCCCAGCATTTT | TRBJ1-5 | NA | TRBV6-1 | NA
CASSRRRDIARGNTEAFF | TGCGCCAGCAGTCGTCGACGGGACATCGCCCGAGGGAACACTGAAGCTTTCTTT | TRBJ1-1 | NA | TRBV23-1 | NA
CASSLVLGGTQYF | TGTGCCAGCAGCTTGGTACTAGGCGGGACCCAGTACTTC | TRBJ2-5 | NA | TRBV5-6 | NA
CASSGRDRGRYNEQFF | TGTGCCAGCAGCGGGCGGGACAGGGGGCGTTACAATGAGCAGTTCTTC | TRBJ2-1 | NA | TRBV7-9 | TRBD1
CASSFGQFYEQYF | TGTGCCAGCAGCTTCGGACAGTTCTACGAGCAGTACTTC | TRBJ2-7 | NA | TRBV7-9 | NA
CASSPPFRTSSTDTQYF | TGTGCCAGCTCACCTCCTTTTAGGACTTCATCGACAGATACGCAGTATTTT | TRBJ2-3 | NA | TRBV18 | NA
CASSPALGGKNIQYF | TGTGCCAGCAGCCCGGCCCTGGGGGGAAAAAACATTCAGTACTTC | TRBJ2-4 | once | TRBV5-6 | NA
CASSNWGLAGGWSYEQYF | TGTGCCAGCAGCAACTGGGGACTAGCGGGGGGCTGGTCCTACGAGCAGTACTTC | TRBJ2-7 | NA | TRBV7-6 | TRBD2
CASSYSWRYEAFF | TGTGCCAGCAGTTACTCATGGCGGTATGAAGCTTTCTTT | TRBJ1-1 | NA | TRBV6-6 | NA
CASSLRGRPYEQYF | TGTGCCAGTAGCTTGCGGGGGCGGCCCTACGAGCAGTACTTC | TRBJ2-7 | few | TRBV19 | NA
CSVAAGTGGDGYTF | TGCAGCGTCGCAGCCGGGACAGGGGGCGACGGCTACACCTTC | TRBJ1-2 | NA | TRBV29-1 | TRBD1
CASSPWTGSGNTIYF | TGCGCCAGCAGCCCCTGGACTGGCTCTGGAAACACCATATATTTT | TRBJ1-3 | NA | TRBV5-1 | NA
CASSEPGVYGYTF | TGTGCCAGCAGTGAGCCGGGGGTCTATGGCTACACCTTC | TRBJ1-2 | NA | TRBV6-1 | NA
CASSFGTSDQPQHF | TGTGCCAGCAGCTTCGGGACTTCGGATCAGCCCCAGCATTTT | TRBJ1-5 | few | TRBV7-9 | NA
CASRWTGDGSPPHF | TGTGCCAGCAGATGGACAGGGGATGGGTCACCCCCCCACTTT | TRBJ1-6 | NA | TRBV7-2 | TRBD1
CASSFLSEQYF | TGCGCCAGCAGCTTTCTATCCGAGCAGTACTTC | TRBJ2-7 | NA | TRBV5-1 | NA
CASSQSSGQGVTEAFF | TGTGCCAGCAGCCAAAGTTCCGGACAGGGAGTCACTGAAGCTTTCTTT | TRBJ1-1 | NA | TRBV4-2 | TRBD1
CASTPRGTGELFF | TGTGCCAGCACCCCTCGCGGCACCGGGGAGCTGTTTTTT | TRBJ2-2 | NA | TRBV27 | NA
CASRTGLNTEAFF | TGTGCCAGCAGGACAGGGTTGAACACTGAGGCTTTCTTT | TRBJ1-1 | NA | TRBV11-3 | TRBD1
CASSLGQGMGYTF | TGTGCCAGCAGCTTGGGACAGGGAATGGGCTACACCTTC | TRBJ1-2 | few | TRBV7-3 | TRBD1
CASSYRGHGYTF | TGTGCCAGCAGTTACAGGGGGCATGGCTACACCTTC | TRBJ1-2 | NA | TRBV6-5 | TRBD1
CARTIQGDYGYTF | TGTGCCAGAACAATACAGGGGGACTATGGCTACACCTTC | TRBJ1-2 | once | TRBV2 | TRBD1
CASSLTYSRDHTEAFF | TGTGCCAGCAGCTTAACGTACAGTCGGGATCACACTGAAGCTTTCTTT | TRBJ1-1 | NA | TRBV7-3 | NA
CAWTTLPGGRDNEQFF | TGTGCCTGGACTACCCTCCCGGGGGGGCGCGACAATGAGCAGTTCTTC | TRBJ2-1 | NA | TRBV30 | TRBD2
CASSEQPNTEAFF | TGTGCCAGCAGTGAACAGCCTAACACTGAAGCTTTCTTT | TRBJ1-1 | few | TRBV6-4 | NA
CASSPPGQIINYGYTF | TGTGCCAGCTCACCACCGGGACAGATTATTAACTATGGCTACACCTTC | TRBJ1-2 | NA | TRBV18 | TRBD1
CASSLVMRGPEAFF | TGTGCCAGCAGCTTGGTGATGCGGGGGCCTGAAGCTTTCTTT | TRBJ1-1 | NA | TRBV5-5 | NA
CASSQDRLAGANGLTF | TGTGCCAGCAGCCAAGATAGACTCGCTGGGGCCAATGGCCTGACTTTC | TRBJ2-6 | NA | TRBV4-2 | NA
CASSLGQGAYEQYF | TGTGCCAGCAGCTTAGGGCAGGGGGCCTACGAGCAGTACTTC | TRBJ2-7 | few | TRBV7-9 | TRBD1
CASSPGTGKLSGANVLTF | TGTGCCAGCAGCCCAGGGACAGGGAAGCTATCTGGGGCCAACGTCCTGACTTTC | TRBJ2-6 | once | TRBV14 | TRBD1
CAISETGAGYTF | TGTGCCATCAGTGAGACAGGAGCCGGCTACACCTTC | TRBJ1-2 | NA | TRBV10-3 | NA
CASSIGQAITYEQYF | TGTGCCAGTAGTATCGGACAGGCTATTACCTACGAGCAGTACTTC | TRBJ2-7 | NA | TRBV19 | TRBD1
CASSPTTGGYTF | TGTGCCAGCAGTCCCACGACAGGGGGCTACACCTTC | TRBJ1-2 | NA | TRBV28 | TRBD1
CAWSASRDRVWNTEAFF | TGTGCCTGGAGTGCCAGCCGGGACAGGGTATGGAACACTGAAGCTTTTTTT | TRBJ1-1 | once | TRBV30 | TRBD1
CASSPQDRGGYGYTF | TGTGCCAGCAGCCCCCAGGACAGGGGGGGATATGGCTACACCTTC | TRBJ1-2 | NA | TRBV14 | TRBD1
CASRNRRGNTEAFF | TGCGCCAGCAGAAATAGACGGGGGAACACTGAAGCTTTCTTT | TRBJ1-1 | NA | TRBV4-1 | NA
CASSAGQGKNTEAFF | TGTGCCAGCAGCGCCGGACAGGGGAAGAACACTGAAGCTTTCTTT | TRBJ1-1 | NA | TRBV9 | TRBD1
CASSGLPPTNEKLFF | TGCGCCAGCAGTGGGCTTCCTCCAACTAATGAAAAACTGTTTTTT | TRBJ1-4 | NA | TRBV10-2 | NA
CASSPGQNEKLFF | TGTGCCAGCTCACCCGGACAGAATGAAAAACTGTTTTTT | TRBJ1-4 | NA | TRBV18 | NA
CASSRDRQETQYF | TGCGCCAGCAGCCGGGACAGACAAGAGACCCAGTACTTC | TRBJ2-5 | NA | TRBV4-1 | TRBD1
CASGTGGGEKLFF | TGTGCCAGCGGTACAGGGGGCGGTGAAAAACTGTTTTTT | TRBJ1-4 | NA | TRBV27 | TRBD1
CASRQYGLAGGDTQYF | TGCGCCAGCCGACAGTACGGCTTAGCGGGGGGGGATACGCAGTATTTT | TRBJ2-3 | NA | TRBV5-1 | TRBD2
CASSRAGVAEQYF | TGTGCCAGCAGCCGCGCAGGGGTTGCCGAGCAGTACTTC | TRBJ2-7 | few | TRBV6-6 | NA
CASGLVLGLSGGASSHEQFF | TGTGCTAGTGGTTTGGTACTGGGACTCAGCGGGGGGGCTAGCTCCCATGAGCAGTTCTTC | TRBJ2-1 | NA | TRBV12-5 | TRBD2
CASSPVVSGGGEDTQYF | TGTGCCAGCTCACCGGTCGTAAGCGGGGGCGGGGAAGATACGCAGTATTTT | TRBJ2-3 | NA | TRBV18 | TRBD2
CASSLHAVSPQETQYF | TGTGCCAGCAGCTTACACGCGGTTTCCCCTCAGGAGACCCAGTACTTC | TRBJ2-5 | few | TRBV7-2 | NA
CASSEGQGQPQHF | TGTGCCAGCAGCGAGGGACAGGGACAGCCCCAGCATTTT | TRBJ1-5 | NA | TRBV7-9 | TRBD1
CASSEDEYGYTF | TGTGCCAGCAGTGAAGATGAGTATGGCTACACCTTC | TRBJ1-2 | once | TRBV2 | NA